These 32 T cell receptor beta chains were sequenced from one sample in a study of radiotherapy plus CTLA-4 blockade in lung cancer. Clones were sequenced by immunoSEQ multiplex PCR, and TCRdb holds only the in-frame ones, with some missing. This table holds 55,000 to 80,000 clones, 70% to 85% found once. This specimen consisted of peripheral blood, obtained from a patient treated with radiotherapy plus ipilimumab. Receptors were obtained from a human donor with non-small cell lung cancer who had a complete response to radiotherapy plus ipilimumab.

This chain connects TRBV10-3 to TRBJ2-3, with D hard to call. The CDR3 contains 12 residues. V lost 6 bases and J lost 6, with 10 bases in between. In germline, CDR1 is ENHRY, CDR2 SYGVKD. In DNA form, the CDR3 reads TGTGCCATCAGCGTAGAAAGGGATACGCAGTATTTT. Encoded protein: CAISVERDTQYF.

This clone occurred once. The CDR3 DNA reads TGTGCCTGGACGACTAGCGGGGGGCCCCAAGAGACCCAGTACTTC. Translated: CAWTTSGGPQETQYF. This chain uses TRBV30 with TRBJ2-5; 13 nucleotides agree with TRBD2. The CDR3 covers 15 residues. Germline V gene sequence: CDR1 GTSNPN, CDR2 SVGIG (reference sequence). V lost 4 bases to trimming and J lost 1 base; unmatched junction nucleotides: 3.

The gene calls are TRBV6-1 and TRBJ1-4; D is unresolved. The germline V gene has CDR1 MNHNS and CDR2 SASEGT. The germline V and J ends were trimmed by 7 bases and 7 bases, with 13 bases remaining between them. The CDR3 runs 13 residues. The CDR3 protein is CASIRVSGEKLFF. DNA of the CDR3: TGTGCCAGCATCCGGGTTTCAGGTGAAAAACTGTTTTTT.

This clone was seen once. The rearrangement links TRBV6-1 to TRBJ1-5, with TRBD1 as a possible D gene (6 bases). V lost 6 bases and J lost 4, with 10 bases in between. Germline lookup yields CDR1 MNHNS and CDR2 SASEGT. This CDR3 comprises 13 residues. The chain's CDR3 is CASSLRGNQPQHF. The CDR3 bases are TGTGCCAGCAGCCTCAGGGGTAATCAGCCCCAGCATTTT.

The V call is TRBV5-1, the J call TRBJ2-1, with D possibly TRBD1 on 6 matching bases. Trimming removed 0 bases from V and 4 bases from J, with 11 bases in between. Per germline, CDR1 SGHRS and CDR2 YFSETQ. The CDR3 covers 15 residues. The DNA of the CDR3 is TGCGCCAGCAGCTTGGACAGGGTGGAATACAATGAGCAGTTCTTC. Translated, it gives CASSLDRVEYNEQFF. Using reference TRBV5-1 and TRBJ2-1 for the parts outside the CDR3, the full variable domain is KAGVTQTPRYLIKTRGQQVTLSCSPISGHRSVSWYQQTPGQGLQFLFEYFSETQRNKGNFPGRFSGRQFSNSRSEMNVSTLELGDSALYLCASSLDRVEYNEQFFGPGTRLTVL.

The rearrangement links TRBV21-1 to TRBJ1-2; TRBD1 is taken as the D call from the table, unchecked against the DNA. TRBV21-1 is a known pseudogene. The CDR3 extends over 12 amino acids. CDR3 DNA sequence: TGTGCCAGCAGCAAAGCACATTTGGGCTACACCTTC. This translates into CASSKAHLGYTF.

This chain uses TRBV18 with TRBJ1-1; TRBD1 aligns across 7 bases. The CDR3 covers 14 residues. Trimming removed 5 bases from V and 4 bases from J; junction bases left unmatched: 7. CDR1 is KGHSH and CDR2 is LQKENI in the germline V gene. In nucleotides, the CDR3 is TGTGCCAGCTCATCCGGGGACAGCGGCACTGAAGCTTTCTTT. Residues: CASSSGDSGTEAFF.

This chain joins TRBV6-1 and TRBJ1-4; the D is unclear. Germline assignment: CDR1 MNHNS and CDR2 SASEGT. Trimming took 10 bases from V and 4 from J, leaving 10 bases between them. The CDR3 loop spans 12 amino acids. CDR3 region: CATLTSNEKLFF. As DNA, the CDR3 is TGTGCCACCCTGACTAGTAATGAAAAACTGTTTTTT.

This chain uses TRBV4-3 with TRBJ1-1; D is unclear. Germline lookup yields CDR1 LGHNA and CDR2 YSLEER. V lost 0 bases to trimming and J lost 7 bases, with 12 bases between them. The CDR3 runs to 14 residues. This CDR3 is CASSQEPLRGEAFF. In DNA, the CDR3 is TGCGCCAGCAGCCAAGAACCCCTCCGGGGTGAAGCTTTCTTT.

V gene TRBV7-2 combines with J gene TRBJ1-5, with D unresolved. The CDR3 runs 15 residues. V lost 5 bases and J 6 bases, leaving 17 bases between the germline ends. In germline, CDR1 is SGHTA, CDR2 FQGNSA. CDR3 sequence reads: CASSPSPPGTQPQHF. CDR3 DNA sequence: TGTGCCAGCAGCCCATCTCCCCCCGGAACTCAGCCCCAGCATTTT. Based on the CDR3 plus reference TRBV7-2 and TRBJ1-5, the full variable domain is GAGVSQSPSNKVTEKGKDVELRCDPISGHTALYWYRQSLGQGLEFLIYFQGNSAPDKSGLPSDRFSAERTGGSVSTLTIQRTQQEDSAVYLCASSPSPPGTQPQHFGDGTRLSIL.

The chain recombines TRBV7-6 with TRBJ2-3, with D perhaps matching TRBD1 or TRBD2 (5 bases each). Between the trimmed V and J ends, which lost 2 bases and 5 bases, there was a span of 23 bases. Germline loops: CDR1 SGHVS, CDR2 FNYEAQ. The CDR3 length is 18 residues. In nucleotides, the CDR3 is TGTGCCAGCAGCTTAATGTTTGGTGTACGAGGGGCTTTAGATACGCAGTATTTT. As protein: CASSLMFGVRGALDTQYF.

This clone was seen a few times. This sequence joins TRBV5-6 and TRBJ2-7; the D is unclear. Looked up from germline, CDR1 is SGHDT and CDR2 is YYEEEE. The V gene lost 3 bases and the J gene lost 2 bases, with 6 bases spanning the gap. The CDR3 sequence is 12 residues long. The DNA for the CDR3 is TGTGCCAGCAGCTCGTGGGCCTACGAGCAGTACGTC. Translation gives CASSSWAYEQYV.

The chain uses TRBV6-5 and TRBJ2-1; D call uncertain. This CDR3 has 15 amino acids. V shed 6 bases and J shed 0 bases, with 12 bases lying between them. CDR1 is MNHEY and CDR2 is SVGAGI in the germline V gene. CDR3 amino acids: CASRANPSSYNEQFF. The CDR3 region has the DNA TGTGCCAGCAGGGCCAACCCAAGCTCCTACAATGAGCAGTTCTTC.

V gene TRBV18 combines with J gene TRBJ2-3, with D possibly TRBD1 on 5 matching bases. Per germline, CDR1 KGHSH and CDR2 LQKENI. V shed 3 bases and J shed 2 bases, with 9 bases lying between them. This CDR3 comprises 14 residues. The CDR3 sequence: CASSPDRTTDTQYF. The CDR3 DNA is TGTGCCAGCTCACCCGACAGAACCACAGATACGCAGTATTTT.

This clone showed up just a few times. The CDR3 loop is CASRLDRFTEAFF. The CDR3 DNA follows: TGTGCCAGCAGGCTGGACAGGTTCACTGAAGCTTTCTTT. The chain employs TRBV27 and TRBJ1-1; 7 nucleotides match TRBD1. J was trimmed by 4 bases and V by 6 bases; bases with no gene match: 5. Germline lookup yields CDR1 MNHEY and CDR2 SMNVEV (reference sequence). The CDR3 loop spans 13 amino acids.

The chain joins TRBV20-1 to TRBJ1-2; no reliable D call. Germline loops: CDR1 DFQATT, CDR2 SNEGSKA (reference sequence). This CDR3 region has 11 residues. CDR3 residues: CTSPRPEGYTF. CDR3 bases: TGCACATCACCGCGACCAGAGGGCTACACCTTC.

The gene calls are TRBV4-3 and TRBJ2-7; 7 bases are a match to TRBD2. CDR1 and CDR2 from the germline V gene are LGHNA and YSLEER. V gave up 0 bases and J gave up 4 bases; unmatched junction bases: 6. The length of the CDR3 is 15 residues. CDR3 DNA sequence: TGCGCCAGCAGCCAAGACTCCGGGACTACATACGAGCAGTACTTC. This gives the protein CASSQDSGTTYEQYF.

The chain uses TRBV7-2 and TRBJ2-5; tentatively, D is TRBD1 (6 bases). CDR3 length equals 13 residues. The germline V and J ends were trimmed by 4 bases and 5 bases, with 11 bases remaining between them. Germline assignment: CDR1 SGHTA and CDR2 FQGNSA. CDR3 protein: CASSSDSYETQYF. The DNA for the CDR3 is TGTGCCAGCAGCTCGGACAGCTACGAGACCCAGTACTTC.

The J gene is TRBJ1-5, the V gene TRBV6-6, with D possibly being TRBD1 (6 bases). Germline V lookup: CDR1 MNHNY, CDR2 SVGAGI (reference sequence). CDR3 length: 14 residues. Between the trimmed V and J ends, which lost 6 bases and 3 bases, there was a span of 12 bases. The DNA for the CDR3 is TGTGCCAGCAGAGTCGGACAGTTCAATCAGCCCCAGCATTTT. The encoded protein is CASRVGQFNQPQHF.

The gene calls are TRBV7-9 and TRBJ2-5; D unresolved. Germline CDR1 is SEHNR and CDR2 is FQNEAQ (reference sequence). This CDR3 spans 11 amino acids. The V end lost 5 bases, the J end lost 10 bases, and 11 bases lay between the germline ends. CDR3 amino acids: CASSQGSDQYF. As DNA, the CDR3 is TGTGCCAGCAGCCAAGGGTCCGACCAGTACTTC.

This chain uses TRBV2 with TRBJ1-5, with D perhaps matching TRBD1 (6 bases). The germline V gene encodes CDR1 SNHLY and CDR2 FYNNEI. Trimming removed 2 bases at V and 4 bases at J, with 12 bases between. CDR3 size: 15 residues. Here the CDR3 reads CASSEIGTLNQPQHF. The CDR3 DNA follows: TGTGCCAGCAGTGAAATAGGGACACTAAATCAGCCCCAGCATTTT.

V is TRBV7-2 and J is TRBJ2-5, with TRBD2 matching 8 bases. Germline CDR1 and CDR2: SGHTA and FQGNSA. Trimming cost V 2 bases and J 1 base; bases outside gene matches: 6. The length of the CDR3 is 16 residues. The chain's CDR3 is CASSLMGAGAQETQYF. The DNA of the CDR3 is TGTGCCAGCAGCTTAATGGGAGCGGGGGCCCAAGAGACCCAGTACTTC.

The chain links TRBV9 to TRBJ2-5; a possible D gene is TRBD2 (5 bases). There are 14 residues in the CDR3. Germline V gene lookup returns CDR1 SGDLS and CDR2 YYNGEE. Trimming stripped 0 bases from V and 3 bases from J, with 9 bases between. The CDR3 nucleotides are TGTGCCAGCAGCGTAGCGAGCGGTGAAGAGACCCAGTACTTC. Its translation: CASSVASGEETQYF.

This chain uses TRBV5-1 with TRBJ2-3; unclear D gene. Trimming took 6 bases from V and 1 from J, leaving 9 bases between them. The length of the CDR3 is 13 residues. Germline CDR1 reads SGHRS; CDR2 reads YFSETQ. The CDR3 bases are TGCGCCAGCAACTCCGGCGGCACAGATACGCAGTATTTT. It translates to CASNSGGTDTQYF.

The rearrangement links TRBV19 to TRBJ2-5, with D maybe TRBD2 (6 bases). The germline CDR1 and CDR2 sequences are LNHDA and SQIVND (reference sequence). The CDR3 extends over 13 amino acids. The CDR3: CASGVAAQETQYF. CDR3 sequence (DNA): TGTGCAAGTGGGGTAGCGGCACAAGAGACCCAGTACTTC.

This sequence joins TRBV27 and TRBJ1-2, with TRBD1 matching over 11 bases. After removal of 1 base from V and 7 bases from J, the junction contained 8 bases not matched to a gene. The CDR3 loop spans 16 amino acids. Germline V lookup: CDR1 MNHEY, CDR2 SMNVEV (reference sequence). The CDR3 spells CASSLYPDRGRLGYTF. In nucleotides, the CDR3 is TGTGCCAGCAGTTTATACCCGGACAGGGGGCGGCTTGGCTACACCTTC.

The chain is built from TRBV4-1 and TRBJ2-7; TRBD1 aligns across 7 bases. The CDR3 is 15 amino acids. With 3 bases clipped from V and 2 bases from J, the junction kept 7 bases outside the gene matches. CDR1 is MGHRA and CDR2 is YSYEKL in the germline V gene. The CDR3 sequence: CASSQPGTATYEQYF. CDR3 nucleotides: TGCGCCAGCAGCCAGCCCGGGACAGCGACCTACGAGCAGTACTTC.

The chain recombines TRBV6-5 with TRBJ1-4, with TRBD1 matching 10 bases. J gave up 8 bases and V 6 bases, and 9 bases lay outside the gene matches. The germline CDR1 and CDR2 sequences are MNHEY and SVGAGI. This CDR3 is built from 15 residues. CDR3: CASSPGTGVGEKLFF. The CDR3 DNA is TGTGCCAGCAGCCCCGGGACAGGGGTAGGGGAAAAACTGTTTTTT.

The chain recombines TRBV5-4 with TRBJ2-2; 9 positions agree with TRBD2. CDR1 and CDR2 from the germline V gene are SGHNT and YYREEE (reference sequence). This CDR3 spans 15 amino acids. The V gene end was trimmed by 4 bases and the J gene end by 4 bases; junction bases not matched to a gene: 5. CDR3 nucleotides: TGTGCCAGCAGCCCGGCGGGGGGGGGCACCGGGGAGCTGTTTTTT. Amino acid sequence: CASSPAGGGTGELFF.

By its share, this clone is medium-sized. The rearrangement joins TRBV4-3 to TRBJ2-2, with 9 bases lining up with TRBD2. V was pared by 4 bases and J by 8 bases, with 14 bases of the junction left unmatched. The germline gives CDR1 LGHNA, CDR2 YSLEER. CDR3 length: 17 residues. The CDR3 sequence: CASSPTGTSLGSGELFF. CDR3 nucleotides: TGCGCCAGCAGCCCTACCGGGACTAGCTTAGGGTCGGGGGAGCTGTTTTTT.

This rearrangement joins TRBV4-1 to TRBJ2-2; 8 bases line up with TRBD1. This CDR3 is built from 17 residues. In germline, CDR1 is MGHRA, CDR2 YSYEKL. J was trimmed by 1 base and V by 3 bases; bases with no gene match: 7. CDR3 coding DNA: TGCGCCAGCAGCCAGGACCGGGACAGGATGAACACCGGGGAGCTGTTTTTT. Encoded protein: CASSQDRDRMNTGELFF.

The chain couples TRBV4-2 to TRBJ2-1, with TRBD1 matching over 8 bases. The CDR3 consists of 15 residues. The germline V gene encodes CDR1 LGHNA and CDR2 YNFKEQ. The V segment lost 0 bases and the J segment 6 bases; nucleotides outside the gene matches: 4. CDR3 residues: CASSQEGQGGNEQFF. CDR3 in DNA: TGTGCCAGCAGCCAAGAAGGACAGGGTGGCAATGAGCAGTTCTTC.